This T cell receptor beta chain was recorded in a study of Ad26.COV2.S vaccination and SARS-CoV-2 variants. Treatment defined: roughly 19 received Ad26.COV2.S at low or high dose, single or two shots; five or six received placebo; per-sample allocation not given. The samples date from day 63 after the first vaccine or placebo injection. The CDR3 is 16 residues long. CDR1 is MGHDK, CDR2 SYGVNS, per germline. Trimming stripped 3 bases from V and 0 bases from J, with 11 bases between. Study results and caveats: Ad26.COV2.S recipients had broader spike-specific TCRs (P = 0.0014). CD8+ and CD4+ T cells specific for spike reportedly responded with substantial breadth after vaccination.

Method: immunoSEQ multiplex PCR; TCRdb's copy keeps in-frame clones and lacks some. The data hold about 460,000 clones, with 80% to 90% observed a single time. Remarks on this clone: The antigen is not known.

The sequencing here drew on peripheral blood, taken in a trial of Ad26.COV2.S vaccine versus placebo. The genes are TRBV25-1 and TRBJ1-4, with a possible D match to TRBD1 (6 bases). This sequence originates from a person between 18 and 60 years old who received the Ad26.COV2.S COVID-19 vaccine or a placebo. The CDR3 sequence: CASSDQAGATNEKLFF. The CDR3 DNA is TGTGCCAGCAGTGACCAGGCAGGGGCAACTAATGAAAAACTGTTTTTT.